Listed below are T cell receptor beta chains from one sample, sequenced in a study of CD8+CD57+ T cells in acquired aplastic anemia. In TCRdb, the reads were re-called with MiXCR into one record per CDR3 protein. The data contain approximately 130,000 distinct CDR3 sequences, 58% of them singletons. Sequenced: sorted CD4+, CD8+, or CD8+CD57+ T cells (not recorded which) from PBMCs. The receptors come from a human donor with aplastic anemia. Each CDR3 is given with its conserved first and last residue. Fields, in order: CDR3 length, D gene, J gene, clone size, V gene, CDR3 DNA, CDR3 protein. A D gene is named only where the DNA matches it firmly. Only some rows state a clone size, as once, few, many or a class for expanded clones.

>13|TRBD1|TRBJ1-6|.|TRBV10-3
TGTGCCATCGGCGGGACAGGGGGTTCACCCCTCCACTTT
CAIGGTGGSPLHF
>15|.|TRBJ1-4|.|TRBV15
TGTGCCACCAGCAGAACAGCCGCAACTAATGAAAAACTGTTTTTT
CATSRTAATNEKLFF
>12|.|TRBJ1-2|.|TRBV9
TGTGCCAGCAGCCTGACCCAGTATGGCTACACCTTC
CASSLTQYGYTF
>14|TRBD1|TRBJ2-7|many|TRBV5-1
TGCGCCAGCAGCTTGACCAGGGGGCGGAACGAGCAGTACTTC
CASSLTRGRNEQYF
>15|TRBD1|TRBJ2-5|.|TRBV7-2
TGTGCCAGCAGCCCCGGACAGGGTGGATGGGAGACCCAGTACTTC
CASSPGQGGWETQYF
>16|TRBD1|TRBJ2-7|many|TRBV10-3
TGTGCCATCAGTGAGTCCCCGACAGGGCTAGCCTACGAGCAGTACTTC
CAISESPTGLAYEQYF
>13|.|TRBJ2-7|few|TRBV19
TGTGCCAGTAGCATGCTAGGGTTCAACGAGCAGTACTTC
CASSMLGFNEQYF
>16|.|TRBJ1-5|.|TRBV7-3
TGTGCCAGCAGCTCGGACGGCGGTAGCAGCAATCAGCCCCAGCATTTT
CASSSDGGSSNQPQHF
>13|.|TRBJ1-6|.|TRBV19
TGTGCCAGTAGTCGGGCAGACAATTCACCCCTCCACTTT
CASSRADNSPLHF
>14|.|TRBJ2-6|.|TRBV10-3
TGTGCCACCTTTTCCCACTCTGGGGCCAACGTCCTGACTTTC
CATFSHSGANVLTF
>13|.|TRBJ1-5|.|TRBV6-6
TGTGCCAGCAGTTACACCCGCAATCAGCCCCAGCATTTT
CASSYTRNQPQHF
>13|.|TRBJ2-1|many|TRBV20-1
TGCAGTGCCACGACTAGACAGTACAATGAGCAGTTCTTC
CSATTRQYNEQFF
>15|.|TRBJ2-7|.|TRBV2
TGTGCCAGCAGTGAACGGGACATGAGCTCCTACGAGCAGTACTTC
CASSERDMSSYEQYF
>15|.|TRBJ2-1|.|TRBV25-1
TGTGCCAGCAGTGAATATCAGGCGGCCCCTAATGAGCAGTTCTTC
CASSEYQAAPNEQFF
>16|.|TRBJ2-1|.|TRBV15
TGTGCCACCAGCAGAGATTCAGGGGACCACACCAATGAGCAGTTCTTC
CATSRDSGDHTNEQFF
>15|.|TRBJ1-2|.|TRBV10-2
TGCGCCAGCAGTGAGTCGAGCCATTTCAACTATGGCTACACCTTC
CASSESSHFNYGYTF
>16|TRBD2|TRBJ2-5|many|TRBV24-1
TGTGCCACCAGTGATTTGGGGCTAGCGGGAGAAGAGACCCAGTACTTC
CATSDLGLAGEETQYF
>14|.|TRBJ1-3|.|TRBV25-1
TGTGCCAGCAGTGCCATGAGCTCTGGAAACACCATATATTTT
CASSAMSSGNTIYF
>14|.|TRBJ1-2|.|TRBV5-1
TGCGCCAGCGGCTCCCTAACAGGGATCTATGGCTACACCTTC
CASGSLTGIYGYTF
>15|.|TRBJ2-1|many|TRBV12-3/TRBV12-4
TGTGCCAGCACCGAGGACGGAGTCTCCTACAATGAGCAGTTCTTC
CASTEDGVSYNEQFF
>13|.|TRBJ1-6|.|TRBV29-1
TGCAGCGCCGGCAGGGATAGGGGTTCACCCCTCCACTTT
CSAGRDRGSPLHF
>12|.|TRBJ2-7|.|TRBV25-1
TGTGCCAGCAGTGATTCGTGGGCCGAGCAGTACTTC
CASSDSWAEQYF
>14|TRBD1|TRBJ1-2|.|TRBV9
TGTACCAGCAGCGTAGGGGACAGGGGGCAGGGCTACACCTTC
CTSSVGDRGQGYTF
>14|.|TRBJ1-6|many|TRBV6-5
TGTGCCAGCAGTTTCACTGGCTCACTTTCACCCCTCCACTTT
CASSFTGSLSPLHF
>13|.|TRBJ2-1|.|TRBV20-1
TGCAGTGCTAACCAGGCGAGAGGCAATGAGCAGTTCTTC
CSANQARGNEQFF
>12|.|TRBJ1-1|.|TRBV5-1
TGCGCCAGCAGTAGCGGGATCACTGAAGCTTTCTTT
CASSSGITEAFF
>15|TRBD2|TRBJ2-7|few|TRBV7-2
TGTGCCACCAGCGCTAGCGGGAGGGCCCAAGAGGAGCAGTACTTC
CATSASGRAQEEQYF
>13|TRBD1|TRBJ1-2|.|TRBV7-9
TGTGCCAGCAGCCAGACAGGGAACTGTGGCTACACCTTC
CASSQTGNCGYTF
>13|.|TRBJ1-2|few|TRBV2
TGTGCCAGCAGTGGAGACAGTTTCTATGGCTACACCTTC
CASSGDSFYGYTF
>15|.|TRBJ1-2|.|TRBV15
TGTGCCACCAGCAGAGATCACAGGGACCCCTATGGCTACACCTTC
CATSRDHRDPYGYTF
>13|TRBD2|TRBJ2-7|.|TRBV2
TGTGCCAGCAGCCTCGGGACTAGCTACGAGCAGTACTTC
CASSLGTSYEQYF
>15|.|TRBJ1-2|many|TRBV6-1
TGTGCCAGCAGCGACAGAGAAACGGGATTTTATGGCTACACCTTC
CASSDRETGFYGYTF
>14|.|TRBJ2-1|.|TRBV11-1
TGTGCCAGCAGCTTAGATCTCGTCTACAATGAGCAGTTCTTC
CASSLDLVYNEQFF
>11|.|TRBJ1-2|many|TRBV25-1
TGTGCCAGCACCAGTAACTATGGCTACACCTTC
CASTSNYGYTF
>13|.|TRBJ1-1|.|TRBV9
TGTGCCAGCACAGGGGTTATGAACACTGAAGCTTTCTTT
CASTGVMNTEAFF
>13|TRBD1|TRBJ2-1|.|TRBV29-1
TGCAGCGTTGAAGGGACAGGGGCATATGAGCAGTTCTTC
CSVEGTGAYEQFF
>15|TRBD1|TRBJ2-7|.|TRBV10-3
TGTGCCATCAGCGTCGGGACAGGGGGCTCCTACGAGCAGTACTTC
CAISVGTGGSYEQYF
>15|.|TRBJ1-3|.|TRBV19
TGTGCCAGTAGTATTTACCAGAACTCTGGAAACACCATATATTTT
CASSIYQNSGNTIYF
>14|.|TRBJ2-2|.|TRBV27
TGTGCCAGCAGTTTGACCTCGGCGGCCGGGGAGCTGTTTTTT
CASSLTSAAGELFF
>12|TRBD2|TRBJ2-7|.|TRBV2
TGTGCCAGCACCTGGACTAGTCGCGAGCAGTACTTC
CASTWTSREQYF